The sequence of this T cell receptor (beta chain) was determined in a study of OX40 agonist ivuxolimab in advanced cancers. Study-level information: Patients assigned to dose escalation were diagnosed with hepatocellular carcinoma, melanoma, renal cell or head and neck cancer. Three partial responders included one hepatocellular carcinoma patient and two cutaneous melanoma patients.

To note about this clone: Its specificity is unknown.

The study, taken as a whole, reports: At 0.1 to 3.0 mg/kg and by week 6, clonal expansion occurred in CD4+ and CD8+ blood T cells. The study found among the lowest clonal expansion in partial responders at 0.1-3.0 mg/kg.

TCRdb's copy holds only in-frame clones and misses some; the assay was immunoSEQ multiplex PCR. The table includes under 45,000 clones, over 75% detected once. The clonotype was recovered from an adult with an advanced solid tumor such as melanoma, head and neck, liver or kidney cancer. Sequenced material: CD4+ or CD8+ T cells sorted from blood, taken in a trial of the OX40 agonist ivuxolimab.

The CDR3, as DNA: TGTGCCTGGAGTGTGGGGACAGGTAACGTCCTGACTTTC. Translated: CAWSVGTGNVLTF. The rearrangement joins TRBV30 to TRBJ2-6; TRBD1 aligns across 8 bases. Losses at the gene ends were 0 bases for V and 10 bases for J; bases not matched to a gene: 2. Germline V gives CDR1 GTSNPN, CDR2 SVGIG (reference sequence). The CDR3 has 13 amino acids.